The source of this TCR beta chain is a study of blood T cell repertoires in COVID-19. Study background: Spain, Italy and the United States supplied samples that represented acute and convalescent COVID-19.

In the study's own analysis: Nucleated cell number was recorded as an estimate derived from reference gene primer amplification. Assay used: immunoSEQ multiplex PCR; TCRdb lists only in-frame clones, some missing. That table furnishes V, J and clone size, whereas the DNA furnished D and trimming. The profile covers 200,000 to 250,000 clones, with around 84% appearing a single time and roughly 18% taken by the ten largest. This clone has more than one count but fewer than ten. This CDR3 comprises 14 residues. CDR1 MGHRA and CDR2 YSYEKL come from the germline V gene. The V gene end was trimmed by 5 bases and the J gene end by 9 bases; junction bases not matched to a gene: 9.

The sequenced sample consisted of peripheral blood. The chain has TRBV4-1 and TRBJ1-5; 8 nucleotides line up with TRBD1. This TCR derives from a woman of 80 years or more with active or convalescent COVID-19. The CDR3: CASSWDRTGRPQHF. The CDR3 region has the DNA TGCGCCAGCAGCTGGGACAGGACCGGGAGGCCCCAGCATTTT.